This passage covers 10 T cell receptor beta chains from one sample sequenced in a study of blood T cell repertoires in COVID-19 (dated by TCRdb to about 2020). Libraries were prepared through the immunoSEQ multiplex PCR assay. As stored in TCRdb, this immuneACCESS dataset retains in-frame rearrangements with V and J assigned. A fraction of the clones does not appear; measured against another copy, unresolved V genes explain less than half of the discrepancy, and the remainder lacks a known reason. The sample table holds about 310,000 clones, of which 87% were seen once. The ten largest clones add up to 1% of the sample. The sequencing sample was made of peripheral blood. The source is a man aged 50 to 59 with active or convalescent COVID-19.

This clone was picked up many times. CDR3 region: CASRLVGIDSPLHF. Written as DNA, the CDR3 is TGTGCCAGCAGGCTAGTCGGAATTGATTCACCCCTCCACTTT. The chain uses TRBV6-5 and TRBJ1-6; no clear D gene. Germline V gene lookup returns CDR1 MNHEY and CDR2 SVGAGI. This CDR3 region has 14 residues. The V end lost 6 bases, the J end lost 8 bases, and 14 bases lay between the germline ends.

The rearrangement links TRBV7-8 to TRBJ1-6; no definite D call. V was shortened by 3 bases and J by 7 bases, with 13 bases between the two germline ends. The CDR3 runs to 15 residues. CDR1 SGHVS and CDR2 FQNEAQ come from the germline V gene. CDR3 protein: CASSFDGSYNSPLHF. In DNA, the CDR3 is TGTGCCAGCAGCTTTGACGGGTCTTACAATTCACCCCTCCACTTT.

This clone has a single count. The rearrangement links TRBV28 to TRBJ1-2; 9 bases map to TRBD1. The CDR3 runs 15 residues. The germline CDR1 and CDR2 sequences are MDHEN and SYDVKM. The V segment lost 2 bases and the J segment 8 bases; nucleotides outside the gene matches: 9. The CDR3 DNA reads TGTGCCAGCAGTTTACCACCTATGACAGGGGGGGGCTACACCTTC. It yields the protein CASSLPPMTGGGYTF.

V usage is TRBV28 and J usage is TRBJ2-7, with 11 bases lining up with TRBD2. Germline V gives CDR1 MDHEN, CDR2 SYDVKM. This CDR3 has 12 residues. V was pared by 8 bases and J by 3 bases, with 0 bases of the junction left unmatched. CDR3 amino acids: CASGTSGYEQYF. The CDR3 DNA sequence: TGTGCCAGCGGGACTAGCGGCTACGAGCAGTACTTC. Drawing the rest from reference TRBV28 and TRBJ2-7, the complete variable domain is DVKVTQSSRYLVKRTGEKVFLECVQDMDHENMFWYRQDPGLGLRLIYFSYDVKMKEKGDIPEGYSVSREKKERFSLILESASTNQTSMYLCASGTSGYEQYFGPGTRLTVT.

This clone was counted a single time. CDR3 sequence (DNA): TGTGCCAGCAGCTTAGTGGGACAGGGGGCGATTAATGAAAAACTGTTTTTT. The encoded protein is CASSLVGQGAINEKLFF. This chain connects TRBV7-2 to TRBJ1-4; 12 bases line up with TRBD1. Germline assignment: CDR1 SGHTA and CDR2 FQGNSA. The ends lost 1 base at V and 4 bases at J; junction bases unmatched: 4. The CDR3 totals 17 residues.

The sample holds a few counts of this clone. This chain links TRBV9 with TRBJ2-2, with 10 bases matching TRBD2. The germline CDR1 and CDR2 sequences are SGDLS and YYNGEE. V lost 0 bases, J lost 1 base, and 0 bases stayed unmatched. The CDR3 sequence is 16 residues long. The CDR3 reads CASSVGTSGNTGELFF. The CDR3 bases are TGTGCCAGCAGCGTAGGGACTAGCGGGAACACCGGGGAGCTGTTTTTT.

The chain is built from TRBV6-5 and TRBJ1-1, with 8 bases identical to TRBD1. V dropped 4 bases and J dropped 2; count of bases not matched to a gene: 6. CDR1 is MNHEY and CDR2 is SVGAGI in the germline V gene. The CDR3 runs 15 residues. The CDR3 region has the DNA TGTGCCAGCAGTTCCTGGACAGGGTATAACACTGAAGCTTTCTTT. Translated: CASSSWTGYNTEAFF.

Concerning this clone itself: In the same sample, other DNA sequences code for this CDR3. The CDR3 sequence: CASSDNRGYTEAFF. CDR3 coding DNA: TGTGCCAGCAGTGATAACAGGGGTTATACTGAAGCTTTCTTT. The chain uses TRBV6-1 and TRBJ1-1; TRBD1 matches 7 bases. The CDR3 is 14 residues long. Germline CDR1 MNHNS, CDR2 SASEGT. Trimming cost V 3 bases and J 5 bases; bases outside gene matches: 6.

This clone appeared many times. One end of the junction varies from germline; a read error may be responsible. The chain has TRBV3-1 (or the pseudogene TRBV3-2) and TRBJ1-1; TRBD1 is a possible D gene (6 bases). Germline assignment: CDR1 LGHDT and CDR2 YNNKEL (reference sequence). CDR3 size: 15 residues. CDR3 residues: CASTQGGGGPREAFF. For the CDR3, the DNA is TGTGCCAGCACCCAAGGGGGTGGAGGTCCCAGGGAAGCTTTCTTT.

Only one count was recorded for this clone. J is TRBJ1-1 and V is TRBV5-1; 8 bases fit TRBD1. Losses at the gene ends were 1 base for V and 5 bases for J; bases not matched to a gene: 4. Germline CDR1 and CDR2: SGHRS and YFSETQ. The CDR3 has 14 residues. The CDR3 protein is CASSLIRTGTEAFF. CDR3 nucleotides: TGCGCCAGCAGCTTGATCCGGACAGGGACTGAAGCTTTCTTT.